Listed below are T cell receptor beta chains from one sample, sequenced in a study of T cells after posttransplantation cyclophosphamide. Assay: immunoSEQ multiplex PCR; the TCRdb copy retains only in-frame clones and omits some. The sample gives approximately 52,000 clones, around 84% of which show up once; 2.8% is in the top ten. Input material: PBMCs. These receptor sequences come from a man aged 25-40 years with a blood cancer, CMV-positive, and with a related stem cell donor. Both conserved end residues are part of each CDR3. D genes are given only for firm matches.

d_call: TRBD2
v_call: TRBV7-3
cdr3_aa: CASSSPGLAGGPTDTQYF

d_call: TRBD1
v_call: TRBV5-8
cdr3_aa: CASSFQGAPAFF

d_call: TRBD2
v_call: TRBV10-3
cdr3_aa: CAISEWTSSTDTQYF

d_call: TRBD1
v_call: TRBV28
cdr3_aa: CASSLGQGSNQPQHF

d_call: .
v_call: TRBV4-3
cdr3_aa: CASSQGSVNTEAFF

d_call: TRBD1
v_call: TRBV29-1
cdr3_aa: CSVGGTGGSYNYGYTF

d_call: TRBD2
v_call: TRBV6-1
cdr3_aa: CASSGRYEQYF

d_call: .
v_call: TRBV10-3
cdr3_aa: CAISEGRVGSYEQYF

d_call: .
v_call: TRBV21-1
cdr3_aa: CASSKRRSTPGEETQYF

d_call: .
v_call: TRBV5-1
cdr3_aa: CASSPLSGSNQPQHF

d_call: .
v_call: TRBV5-1
cdr3_aa: CASSLESGSGANVLTF

d_call: TRBD2
v_call: TRBV6-7
cdr3_aa: CASSNNLTRDSGRVTGELFF

d_call: .
v_call: TRBV6-5
cdr3_aa: CASSYSEGYEQYF

d_call: .
v_call: TRBV7-2
cdr3_aa: CASSLYRDGTGELFF

d_call: TRBD2
v_call: TRBV18
cdr3_aa: CASSYGLAGIAGELFF

d_call: .
v_call: TRBV11-2
cdr3_aa: CASSLDSLTRGTF

d_call: TRBD1
v_call: TRBV7-2
cdr3_aa: CASSPPRQGTNYGYTF

d_call: .
v_call: TRBV18
cdr3_aa: CASSPPGARNTEAFF

d_call: .
v_call: TRBV5-4
cdr3_aa: CASSLVGHITDTQYF

d_call: TRBD1
v_call: TRBV19
cdr3_aa: CASSSRTGFAYEQYF

d_call: .
v_call: TRBV2
cdr3_aa: CASTFGANVLTF

d_call: TRBD2
v_call: TRBV28
cdr3_aa: CASKSGRGTYNEQFF

d_call: .
v_call: TRBV6-6
cdr3_aa: CASSRSADYYEQYF